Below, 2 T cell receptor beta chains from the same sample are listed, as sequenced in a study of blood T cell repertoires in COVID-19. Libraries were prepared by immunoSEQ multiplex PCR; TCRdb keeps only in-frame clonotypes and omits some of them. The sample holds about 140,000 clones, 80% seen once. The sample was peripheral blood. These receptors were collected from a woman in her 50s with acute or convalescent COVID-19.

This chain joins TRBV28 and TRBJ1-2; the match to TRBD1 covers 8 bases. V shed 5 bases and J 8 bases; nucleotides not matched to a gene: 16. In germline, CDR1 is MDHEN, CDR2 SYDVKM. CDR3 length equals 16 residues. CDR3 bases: TGTGCCAGCAGTCCTGTCGCCGGGACAGGCATCGGGGGCTACACCTTC. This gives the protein CASSPVAGTGIGGYTF.

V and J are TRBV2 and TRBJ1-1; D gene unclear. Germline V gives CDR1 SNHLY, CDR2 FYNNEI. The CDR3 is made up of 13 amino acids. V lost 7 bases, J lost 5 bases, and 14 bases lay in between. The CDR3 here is CASTGGGETEAFF. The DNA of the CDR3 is TGTGCCAGCACCGGAGGAGGAGAGACTGAAGCTTTCTTT. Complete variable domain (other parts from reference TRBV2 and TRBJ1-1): EPEVTQTPSHQVTQMGQEVILRCVPISNHLYFYWYRQILGQKVEFLVSFYNNEISEKSEIFDDQFSVERPDGSNFTLKIRSTKLEDSAMYFCASTGGGETEAFFGQGTRLTVV.